The present entry profiles one T cell receptor beta chain with its context. Its matching antigen is unknown. This sample is part of a study of cytomegalovirus exposure and HLA in healthy donors. Study findings and constraints: Most TCR sequences showed up rarely, but some public TCRs showed up in many donors.

Assay used: immunoSEQ multiplex PCR; TCRdb lists only in-frame clones, some missing. This sample has about 120,000 clones; over 75% occur once, and the top ten carry about 6%. The V end lost 0 bases, the J end lost 5 bases, and 17 bases lay between the germline ends. Germline V CDR1 and CDR2: SGDLS, YYNGEE. The CDR3 runs to 16 residues. The sample was PBMCs. V usage is TRBV9 and J usage is TRBJ1-1; unclear D gene. The origin of this receptor is a woman aged 18-35 years in good health and CMV-seropositive. CDR3 DNA sequence: TGTGCCAGCAGCGTAGACCCCAGTCCCCGGGGAACTGAAGCTTTCTTT. It specifies CASSVDPSPRGTEAFF.